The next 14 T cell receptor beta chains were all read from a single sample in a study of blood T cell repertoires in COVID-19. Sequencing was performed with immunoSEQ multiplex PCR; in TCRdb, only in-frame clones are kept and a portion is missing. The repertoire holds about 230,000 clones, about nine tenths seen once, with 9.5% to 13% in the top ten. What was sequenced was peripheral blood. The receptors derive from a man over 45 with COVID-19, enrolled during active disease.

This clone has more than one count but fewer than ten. CDR3 sequence: CASSLVGGNTGELFF. DNA for the CDR3: TGTGCCAGCAGCTTAGTGGGGGGGAACACCGGGGAGCTGTTTTTT. The chain links TRBV7-6 to TRBJ2-2; a weak D match, TRBD2 (6 bases). Germline-derived CDR1 and CDR2 are SGHVS and FNYEAQ. V was clipped by 1 base and J by 1 base, with 7 bases between them. The CDR3 is 15 amino acids. Full variable domain (rest looked up from reference TRBV7-6 and TRBJ2-2): GAGVSQSPRYKVTKRGQDVALRCDPISGHVSLYWYRQALGQGPEFLTYFNYEAQQDKSGLPNDRFSAERPEGSISTLTIQRTEQRDSAMYRCASSLVGGNTGELFFGEGSRLTVL.

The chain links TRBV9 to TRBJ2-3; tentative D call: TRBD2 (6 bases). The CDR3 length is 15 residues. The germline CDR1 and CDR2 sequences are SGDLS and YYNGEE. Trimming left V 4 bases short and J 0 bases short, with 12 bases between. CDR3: CASSKEGRSTDTQYF. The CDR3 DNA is TGTGCCAGCAGCAAGGAGGGCCGGAGCACAGATACGCAGTATTTT.

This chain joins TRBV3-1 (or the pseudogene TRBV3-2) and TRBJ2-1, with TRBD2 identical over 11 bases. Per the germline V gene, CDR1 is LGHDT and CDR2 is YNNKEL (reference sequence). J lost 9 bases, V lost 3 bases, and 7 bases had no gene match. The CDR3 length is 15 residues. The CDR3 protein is CASSHLAGGPAEQFF. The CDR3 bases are TGTGCCAGCAGCCATTTAGCGGGAGGGCCCGCTGAGCAGTTCTTC.

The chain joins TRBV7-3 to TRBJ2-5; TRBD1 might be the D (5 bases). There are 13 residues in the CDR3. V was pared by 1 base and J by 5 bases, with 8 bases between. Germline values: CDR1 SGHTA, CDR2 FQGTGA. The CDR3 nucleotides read TGTGCCAGCAGCTTAAATCCAGGGGAGACCCAGTACTTC. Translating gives CASSLNPGETQYF.

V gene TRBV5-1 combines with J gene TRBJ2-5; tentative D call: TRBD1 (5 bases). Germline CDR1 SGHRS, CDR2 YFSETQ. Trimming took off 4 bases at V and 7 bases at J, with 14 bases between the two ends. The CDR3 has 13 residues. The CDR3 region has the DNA TGCGCCAGCAGCCCTGACCCTCAGGGGACCCAGTACTTC. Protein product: CASSPDPQGTQYF.

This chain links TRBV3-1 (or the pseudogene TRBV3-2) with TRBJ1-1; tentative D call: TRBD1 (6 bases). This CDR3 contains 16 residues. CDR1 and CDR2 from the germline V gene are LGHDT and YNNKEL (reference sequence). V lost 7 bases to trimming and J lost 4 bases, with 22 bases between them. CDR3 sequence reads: CASTESGGAGRTEAFF. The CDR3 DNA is TGTGCCAGCACAGAATCGGGGGGCGCGGGGCGCACTGAAGCTTTCTTT.

CDR3: CASSESGGESYGYTF. Written as DNA, the CDR3 is TGTGCCAGCAGTGAATCAGGGGGTGAAAGCTATGGCTACACCTTC. The chain recombines TRBV2 with TRBJ1-2; 7 bases are a match to TRBD1. The V segment lost 2 bases and the J segment 4 bases; nucleotides outside the gene matches: 7. CDR1 SNHLY and CDR2 FYNNEI come from the germline V gene. This CDR3 is 15 amino acids long.

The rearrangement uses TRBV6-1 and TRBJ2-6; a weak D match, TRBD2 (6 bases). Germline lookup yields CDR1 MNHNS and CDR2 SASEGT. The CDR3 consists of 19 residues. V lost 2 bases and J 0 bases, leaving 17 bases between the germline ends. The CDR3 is CASSEIRGGVYSGANVLTF. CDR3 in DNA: TGTGCCAGCAGTGAAATTCGTGGAGGGGTATACTCTGGGGCCAACGTCCTGACTTTC.

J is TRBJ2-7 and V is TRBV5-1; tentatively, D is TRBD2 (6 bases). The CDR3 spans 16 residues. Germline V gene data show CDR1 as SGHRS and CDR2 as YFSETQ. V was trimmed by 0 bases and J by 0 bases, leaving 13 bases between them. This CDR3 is CASSLEGGLSSYEQYF. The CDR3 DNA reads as TGCGCCAGCAGCTTGGAGGGAGGACTCAGCTCCTACGAGCAGTACTTC.

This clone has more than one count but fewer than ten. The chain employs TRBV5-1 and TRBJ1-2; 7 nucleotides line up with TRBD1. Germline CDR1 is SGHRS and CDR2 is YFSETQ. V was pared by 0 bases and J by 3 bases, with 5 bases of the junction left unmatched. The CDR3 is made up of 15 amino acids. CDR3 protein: CASSLDRGEYYGYTF. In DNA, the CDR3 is TGCGCCAGCAGCTTGGACAGGGGAGAGTACTATGGCTACACCTTC.

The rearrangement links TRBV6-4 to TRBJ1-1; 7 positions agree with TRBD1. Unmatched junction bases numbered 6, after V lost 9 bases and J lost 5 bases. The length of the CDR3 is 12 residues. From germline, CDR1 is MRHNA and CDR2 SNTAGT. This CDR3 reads CARAGTATEAFF. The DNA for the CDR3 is TGTGCCAGAGCCGGGACAGCGACTGAAGCTTTCTTT.

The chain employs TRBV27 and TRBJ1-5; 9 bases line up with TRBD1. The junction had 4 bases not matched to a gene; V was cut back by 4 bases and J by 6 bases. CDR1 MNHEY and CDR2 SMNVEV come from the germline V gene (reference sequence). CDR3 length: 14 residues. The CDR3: CASSSGTGSQPQHF. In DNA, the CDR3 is TGTGCCAGCAGTTCAGGGACAGGGTCTCAGCCCCAGCATTTT.

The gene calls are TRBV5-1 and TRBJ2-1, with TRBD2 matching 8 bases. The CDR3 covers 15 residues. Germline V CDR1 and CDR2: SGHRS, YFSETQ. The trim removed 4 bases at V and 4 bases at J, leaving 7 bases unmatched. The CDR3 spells CASSGGGPVYNEQFF. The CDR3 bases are TGCGCCAGCAGCGGCGGGGGGCCTGTATACAATGAGCAGTTCTTC.

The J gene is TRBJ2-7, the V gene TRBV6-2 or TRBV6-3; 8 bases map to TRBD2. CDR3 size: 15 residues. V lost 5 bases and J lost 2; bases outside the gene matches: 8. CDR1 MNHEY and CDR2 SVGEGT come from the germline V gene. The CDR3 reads CASSPAGRGAYEQYF. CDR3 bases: TGTGCCAGCAGTCCCGCCGGGCGGGGGGCCTACGAGCAGTACTTC.